What follows are 16 T cell receptor beta chains derived from one specimen sequenced in a study of blood T cell repertoires in COVID-19. Some clones are missing from TCRdb's copy, which holds only in-frame ones; the method was immunoSEQ multiplex PCR. This table holds about 70,000 clones, roughly 88% found once. Source material: peripheral blood. Receptor source: a woman in her seventies with acute or convalescent COVID-19.

This chain links TRBV2 with TRBJ2-1, with D maybe TRBD1 (6 bases). Deletions cut 3 bases from V and 13 bases from J, with 10 bases between. This CDR3 region has 11 residues. The germline CDR1 and CDR2 sequences are SNHLY and FYNNEI. Here the CDR3 reads CASSEGASQFF. The DNA for the CDR3 is TGTGCCAGCAGTGAGGGGGCTTCTCAGTTCTTC.

This clone was seen once. The genes are TRBV7-6 and TRBJ1-2; no firm D call. CDR1 is SGHVS, CDR2 FNYEAQ, per germline. The CDR3 extends over 16 amino acids. With 1 base removed from V and 0 bases from J, the gap between germline ends came to 12 bases. CDR3 residues: CASSLVPDSPNYGYTF. CDR3 nucleotide sequence: TGTGCCAGCAGCTTAGTACCAGACTCACCTAACTATGGCTACACCTTC.

V is TRBV27 and J is TRBJ1-6; D is ambiguous. Germline V gene data show CDR1 as MNHEY and CDR2 as SMNVEV (reference sequence). The CDR3 loop spans 15 amino acids. Trimming left V 0 bases short and J 4 bases short, with 7 bases between. CDR3: CASSLSARYNSPLHF. CDR3 coding DNA: TGTGCCAGCAGTTTATCGGCACGTTATAATTCACCCCTCCACTTT.

The chain links TRBV30 to TRBJ1-5; 12 positions agree with TRBD1. Germline CDR1 is GTSNPN and CDR2 is SVGIG (reference sequence). J lost 5 bases, V lost 0 bases, and 5 bases had no gene match. The CDR3 totals 16 residues. This chain's CDR3 is CAWSVRGQGAYQPQHF. Written as DNA, the CDR3 is TGTGCCTGGAGTGTACGGGGACAGGGGGCCTATCAGCCCCAGCATTTT.

The rearrangement links TRBV5-1 to TRBJ2-5; no firm D call. The germline V and J ends were trimmed by 0 bases and 4 bases, with 13 bases remaining between them. The CDR3 loop spans 15 amino acids. CDR1 is SGHRS, CDR2 YFSETQ, per germline. CDR3 sequence: CASSLVHREVETQYF. The CDR3 DNA sequence: TGCGCCAGCAGCTTGGTCCACCGAGAGGTAGAGACCCAGTACTTC.

The V call is TRBV6-5, the J call TRBJ1-6; the match to TRBD1 covers 8 bases. V trimming: 7 bases; J trimming: 8 bases; junction bases outside the gene matches: 10. The CDR3 extends over 15 amino acids. Per germline, CDR1 MNHEY and CDR2 SVGAGI. The CDR3 loop reads CASTLDRGDHSPLHF. The CDR3 DNA sequence: TGTGCCAGCACGCTTGACAGGGGAGATCATTCACCCCTCCACTTT.

This rearrangement joins TRBV9 to TRBJ1-1; D call uncertain. From germline, CDR1 is SGDLS and CDR2 YYNGEE. V was trimmed by 0 bases and J by 1 base, leaving 7 bases between them. This CDR3 has 14 residues. The CDR3 loop is CASSVGHPNTEAFF. CDR3 in DNA: TGTGCCAGCAGCGTAGGGCACCCGAACACTGAAGCTTTCTTT.

There are a few counts of this clone. The chain recombines TRBV7-9 with TRBJ2-1; TRBD1 aligns across 10 bases. The CDR3 consists of 17 residues. V dropped 4 bases and J dropped 3; count of bases not matched to a gene: 9. CDR1 SEHNR and CDR2 FQNEAQ come from the germline V gene (reference sequence). Here the CDR3 DNA reads TGTGCCAGCAGCTCCCCCCCCGGGACAGGGGTCTACAATGAGCAGTTCTTC. Residues: CASSSPPGTGVYNEQFF. Full variable domain (rest looked up from reference TRBV7-9 and TRBJ2-1): DTGVSQNPRHKITKRGQNVTFRCDPISEHNRLYWYRQTLGQGPEFLTYFQNEAQLEKSRLLSDRFSAERPKGSFSTLEIQRTEQGDSAMYLCASSSPPGTGVYNEQFFGPGTRLTVL.

J is TRBJ1-2 and V is TRBV7-9; no clear D gene. Germline CDR1 is SEHNR and CDR2 is FQNEAQ (reference sequence). V was clipped by 5 bases and J by 6 bases, with 13 bases between them. The CDR3 has 13 residues. This CDR3 reads CASSQQAMDGYTF. The CDR3 bases are TGTGCCAGCAGCCAGCAGGCGATGGATGGCTACACCTTC.

This clone was picked up one time. The chain uses TRBV5-1 and TRBJ2-3; D might be TRBD2 (5 bases). With 0 bases removed from V and 3 bases from J, the gap between germline ends came to 8 bases. Per germline, CDR1 SGHRS and CDR2 YFSETQ. The CDR3 totals 14 residues. Here the CDR3 DNA reads TGCGCCAGCAGCTTGGGCCCGGGGACAGATACGCAGTATTTT. Amino acid sequence: CASSLGPGTDTQYF.

The rearrangement links TRBV30 to TRBJ1-1; 7 nucleotides align to TRBD1. After removal of 0 bases from V and 4 bases from J, the junction contained 8 bases not matched to a gene. This CDR3 has 15 amino acids. Per the germline V gene, CDR1 is GTSNPN and CDR2 is SVGIG (reference sequence). The CDR3 nucleotides are TGTGCCTGGAGTGTAATTGACAGGGATGGCACTGAAGCTTTCTTT. Its translation is CAWSVIDRDGTEAFF.

This rearrangement joins TRBV18 to TRBJ2-7; D unclear. V lost 3 bases and J lost 0, with 3 bases in between. Looked up from germline, CDR1 is KGHSH and CDR2 is LQKENI. The CDR3 is made up of 12 amino acids. CDR3 protein: CASSPNSYEQYF. The CDR3 DNA reads TGTGCCAGCTCACCTAACTCCTACGAGCAGTACTTC. The whole variable domain, filled in from reference TRBV18 and TRBJ2-7, reads NAGVMQNPRHLVRRRGQEARLRCSPMKGHSHVYWYRQLPEEGLKFMVYLQKENIIDESGMPKERFSAEFPKEGPSILRIQQVVRGDSAAYFCASSPNSYEQYFGPGTRLTVT.

J is TRBJ1-2 and V is TRBV29-1; perhaps TRBD1 as D (6 bases). The CDR3 is 14 amino acids. V was pared by 4 bases and J by 3 bases, with 15 bases between. CDR1 SQVTM and CDR2 ANQGSEA come from the germline V gene. CDR3 DNA sequence: TGCAGCGTTGTATTCAGGGGCCGGGACTATGGCTACACCTTC. Its protein product is CSVVFRGRDYGYTF. The whole variable domain, remainder taken from reference TRBV29-1 and TRBJ1-2, is SAVISQKPSRDICQRGTSLTIQCQVDSQVTMMFWYRQQPGQSLTLIATANQGSEATYESGFVIDKFPISRPNLTFSTLTVSNMSPEDSSIYLCSVVFRGRDYGYTFGSGTRLTVV.

The rearrangement links TRBV28 to TRBJ1-4; 10 bases are a match to TRBD1. The length of the CDR3 is 16 residues. After removal of 4 bases from V and 8 bases from J, the junction contained 10 bases not matched to a gene. Germline assignment: CDR1 MDHEN and CDR2 SYDVKM. This CDR3 is CASSSSPGQGREKLFF. CDR3 bases: TGTGCCAGCAGTTCCTCCCCGGGACAGGGGAGGGAAAAACTGTTTTTT.

This clone was detected only a few times. CDR3 loop: CASSLWDPGTEAFF. The CDR3 nucleotides are TGCGCCAGCAGCCTCTGGGATCCGGGAACTGAAGCTTTCTTT. V gene TRBV5-1 combines with J gene TRBJ1-1; D is unclear. Germline lookup yields CDR1 SGHRS and CDR2 YFSETQ. V was trimmed by 4 bases and J by 5 bases, leaving 15 bases between them. The CDR3 extends over 14 amino acids.

The V gene is TRBV18, the J gene TRBJ1-2, with TRBD1 matching over 7 bases. The germline V gene encodes CDR1 KGHSH and CDR2 LQKENI. Trimming took 1 base from V and 6 from J; bases not matched to a gene: 5. This CDR3 has 14 amino acids. CDR3 residues: CASSPRRGTDGYTF. The CDR3 DNA follows: TGTGCCAGCTCACCACGCCGAGGGACAGATGGCTACACCTTC.